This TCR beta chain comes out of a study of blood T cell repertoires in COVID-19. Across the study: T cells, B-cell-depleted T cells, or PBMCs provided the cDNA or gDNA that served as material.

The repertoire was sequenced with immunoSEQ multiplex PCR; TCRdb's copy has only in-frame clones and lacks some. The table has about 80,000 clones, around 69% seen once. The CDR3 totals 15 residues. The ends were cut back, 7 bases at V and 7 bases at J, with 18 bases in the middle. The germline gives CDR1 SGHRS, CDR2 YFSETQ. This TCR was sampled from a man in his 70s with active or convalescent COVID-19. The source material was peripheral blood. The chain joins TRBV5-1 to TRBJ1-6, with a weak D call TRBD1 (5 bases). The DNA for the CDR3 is TGCGCCAGCCGTAAGACAGAAACCCAAAATTCACCCCTCCACTTT. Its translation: CASRKTETQNSPLHF.